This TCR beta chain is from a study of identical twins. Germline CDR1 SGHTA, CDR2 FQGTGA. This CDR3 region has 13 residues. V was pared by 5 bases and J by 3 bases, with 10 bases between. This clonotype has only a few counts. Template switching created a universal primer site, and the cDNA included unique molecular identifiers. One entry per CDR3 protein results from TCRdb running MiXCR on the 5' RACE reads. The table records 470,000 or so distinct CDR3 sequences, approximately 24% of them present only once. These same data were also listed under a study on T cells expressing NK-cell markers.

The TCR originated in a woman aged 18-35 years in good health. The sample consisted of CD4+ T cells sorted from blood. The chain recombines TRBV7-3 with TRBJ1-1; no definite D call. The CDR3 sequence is CASSTSRDTEAFF. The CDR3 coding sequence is TGTGCCAGCAGCACTTCCCGGGACACTGAAGCTTTCTTT.